The 27 T cell receptor beta chains presented below share a single source sample, sequenced in a study of beta chain features in type 1 diabetes. Overall study findings and caveats: In all four CD4+ subsets, TCRB CDR3 length was significantly, moderately reduced in type 1 diabetes.

Investigators reverse transcribed all isolated RNA, so they sequenced expressed TCRB transcripts. Clones were sequenced by immunoSEQ multiplex PCR, and TCRdb holds only the in-frame ones, with some missing. The repertoire holds approximately 280,000 clones, with over 14% as singletons. Their target antigens are unknown. Sequencing used naive CD4+ T cells from blood. The source of these receptors is a man younger than 30 with type 1 diabetes.

This clone turned up a few times. This same CDR3 is encoded by further DNA sequences in the sample. The gene calls are TRBV7-2 and TRBJ2-3, with 8 bases aligning to TRBD1. The CDR3 sequence is 14 residues long. CDR1 is SGHTA and CDR2 is FQGNSA in the germline V gene. V was pared by 5 bases and J by 1 base, with 2 bases of the junction left unmatched. CDR3 sequence (DNA): TGTGCCAGCAGCCCGGACAGGGGCACAGATACGCAGTATTTT. This gives the protein CASSPDRGTDTQYF.

This clone showed up just a few times. This sequence joins TRBV5-5 and TRBJ2-7; 11 bases agree with TRBD1. Germline V gene sequence: CDR1 SGHKS, CDR2 YYEKEE (reference sequence). J was trimmed by 5 bases and V by 0 bases; bases with no gene match: 16. The CDR3 consists of 19 residues. In DNA form, the CDR3 reads TGTGCCAGCAGCTTGGTGGGGACAGGGGGGTTTGCGGTCGACGACGAGCAGTACTTC. Its protein product is CASSLVGTGGFAVDDEQYF.

V is TRBV4-1 and J is TRBJ2-1; 12 bases map to TRBD2. Per the germline V gene, CDR1 is MGHRA and CDR2 is YSYEKL. Germline trimming cut 5 bases from V and 9 bases from J; bases unmatched to any gene: 11. This CDR3 contains 16 residues. The CDR3 sequence: CASSLIGLAGFVEQFF. In nucleotides, the CDR3 is TGCGCCAGCAGCTTGATAGGACTAGCGGGGTTTGTTGAGCAGTTCTTC.

Only a few counts were recorded for this clone. The CDR3 sequence is CASRLPSGLAFF. CDR3 DNA: TGTGCCAGCAGACTACCCTCAGGGTTAGCTTTCTTT. V is TRBV28 and J is TRBJ1-1, with TRBD1 as a possible D gene (5 bases). The V end lost 6 bases, the J end lost 10 bases, and 15 bases lay between the germline ends. The CDR3 totals 12 residues. Germline V gene lookup returns CDR1 MDHEN and CDR2 SYDVKM.

The chain employs TRBV7-9 and TRBJ1-1; 8 bases are a match to TRBD1. The germline gives CDR1 SEHNR, CDR2 FQNEAQ (reference sequence). The CDR3 has 14 residues. After removal of 2 bases from V and 10 bases from J, the junction contained 9 bases not matched to a gene. DNA for the CDR3: TGTGCCAGCAGCTTACTAATGGACAGGGTCGGAGCTTTCTTT. Protein sequence: CASSLLMDRVGAFF.

CDR3 sequence: CASSGGTNTGELFF. DNA for the CDR3: TGCGCCAGCAGTGGGGGGACCAACACCGGGGAGCTGTTTTTT. This rearrangement joins TRBV5-1 to TRBJ2-2, with a tentative D call TRBD2 (6 bases). V gave up 5 bases and J gave up 2 bases, with 10 bases separating them. Looked up from germline, CDR1 is SGHRS and CDR2 is YFSETQ. The CDR3 is 14 residues long.

This clone showed up just a few times. CDR3 in DNA: TGTGCCTGCCGGAGTAAGAGGACAGTCAATGAAAAACTGTTTTTT. Translation gives CACRSKRTVNEKLFF. This chain links TRBV30 with TRBJ1-4, with a tentative D call TRBD1 (6 bases). Germline V gives CDR1 GTSNPN, CDR2 SVGIG (reference sequence). The CDR3 extends over 15 amino acids. Trimming stripped 6 bases from V and 5 bases from J, with 19 bases between. Combining the CDR3 with reference TRBV30 and TRBJ1-4 gives the whole variable domain SQTIHQWPATLVQPVGSPLSLECTVEGTSNPNLYWYRQAAGRGLQLLFYSVGIGQISSEVPQNLSASRPQDRQFILSSKKLLLSDSGFYLCACRSKRTVNEKLFFGSGTQLSVL.

In this sample, this clone turned up a few times. The chain has TRBV28 and TRBJ2-1; TRBD2 matches at 8 bases. The J segment lost 8 bases and the V segment lost 3 bases, leaving 9 bases of the junction unmatched. Germline CDR1 reads MDHEN; CDR2 reads SYDVKM. The CDR3 is 15 residues long. The CDR3 DNA sequence: TGTGCCAGCAGTTTCTGGAGCGGGGGTAAAGATGAGCAGTTCTTC. Translated, it gives CASSFWSGGKDEQFF.

The chain links TRBV5-1 to TRBJ2-5, with D perhaps TRBD1 (5 bases). This CDR3 contains 16 residues. The V end lost 2 bases, the J end lost 1 base, and 15 bases lay between the germline ends. The germline V gene encodes CDR1 SGHRS and CDR2 YFSETQ. CDR3 DNA: TGCGCCAGCAGCTTAAGTCTCGGCAGGGCCCAAGAGACCCAGTACTTC. Translated: CASSLSLGRAQETQYF. Full variable domain (outside the CDR3, taken from reference TRBV5-1 and TRBJ2-5): KAGVTQTPRYLIKTRGQQVTLSCSPISGHRSVSWYQQTPGQGLQFLFEYFSETQRNKGNFPGRFSGRQFSNSRSEMNVSTLELGDSALYLCASSLSLGRAQETQYFGPGTRLLVL.

This clone turned up a few times. The chain combines TRBV5-4 with TRBJ1-2; TRBD1 might be the D (5 bases). Germline V gene data show CDR1 as SGHNT and CDR2 as YYREEE (reference sequence). Deletions cut 1 base from V and 2 bases from J, with 9 bases between. The CDR3 is made up of 14 amino acids. The CDR3 DNA reads as TGTGCCAGCAGCTTGTGGCAGGGAAACTATGGCTACACCTTC. It yields the protein CASSLWQGNYGYTF.

This chain uses TRBV29-1 with TRBJ1-3; D possibly corresponds to TRBD1 (6 bases). The CDR3 is 13 amino acids. Deletions cut 4 bases from V and 4 bases from J, with 11 bases between. The germline V gene has CDR1 SQVTM and CDR2 ANQGSEA. The CDR3 loop reads CSVGITGGNTIYF. Written as DNA, the CDR3 is TGCAGCGTTGGGATTACAGGGGGAAACACCATATATTTT.

This clone was picked up a small number of times. The V call is TRBV4-1, the J call TRBJ1-6; D unclear. Trimming pared 1 base from V and 13 bases from J, leaving 11 bases between. Germline CDR1 and CDR2: MGHRA and YSYEKL. CDR3 size: 13 residues. CDR3 sequence: CASSQVGPVPLHF. The CDR3 DNA sequence: TGCGCCAGCAGCCAAGTGGGCCCCGTTCCCCTCCACTTT.

The J gene is TRBJ1-6, the V gene TRBV7-2, with D possibly being TRBD1 (6 bases). Germline assignment: CDR1 SGHTA and CDR2 FQGNSA. V lost 1 base and J 9 bases, leaving 16 bases between the germline ends. The CDR3 has 16 residues. CDR3 coding DNA: TGTGCCAGCAGCTTAGAAGGAGCCGGGGGGGCTTCACCCCTCCACTTT. This sequence encodes CASSLEGAGGASPLHF.

V usage is TRBV6-5 and J usage is TRBJ2-3, with 8 bases matching TRBD2. Germline CDR1 is MNHEY and CDR2 is SVGAGI. Trimming took 0 bases from V and 2 from J; bases not matched to a gene: 1. CDR3 length: 15 amino acids. Here the CDR3 DNA reads TGTGCCAGCAGTTACTCGCGGGGGGACACAGATACGCAGTATTTT. This gives the protein CASSYSRGDTDTQYF.

The chain carries TRBV18 and TRBJ2-1; TRBD1 might be the D (5 bases). This CDR3 is 16 amino acids long. V lost 3 bases and J 0 bases, leaving 12 bases between the germline ends. Germline loops: CDR1 KGHSH, CDR2 LQKENI. CDR3 protein: CASSPGRVSSYNEQFF. The CDR3 region has the DNA TGTGCCAGCTCACCTGGCAGGGTCAGCTCCTACAATGAGCAGTTCTTC.

V gene TRBV19 combines with J gene TRBJ2-3, with TRBD1 identical over 7 bases. The germline CDR1 and CDR2 sequences are LNHDA and SQIVND (reference sequence). V gave up 3 bases and J gave up 5 bases; unmatched junction bases: 17. There are 18 residues in the CDR3. The CDR3 region is CASSIATQTGPNGDTQYF. The CDR3 bases are TGTGCCAGTAGTATTGCGACACAGACAGGGCCCAACGGAGATACGCAGTATTTT.

The rearrangement links TRBV30 to TRBJ1-2, with 8 bases fitting TRBD1. The junction had 10 bases not matched to a gene; V was cut back by 3 bases and J by 4 bases. The CDR3 runs to 15 residues. From germline, CDR1 is GTSNPN and CDR2 SVGIG (reference sequence). The DNA for the CDR3 is TGTGCCTGGAGGAGCAGGGGGCGAATTCTCTATGGCTACACCTTC. Translated, it gives CAWRSRGRILYGYTF.

This clone was detected only a few times. This chain joins TRBV5-8 and TRBJ2-5, with 9 bases lining up with TRBD2. CDR1 is SGHTS and CDR2 is YDEGEE in the germline V gene. The CDR3 runs 16 residues. V dropped 9 bases and J dropped 0; count of bases not matched to a gene: 12. DNA for the CDR3: TGTGCCACGAAACCGGACACTAGCGGGTACCAAGAGACCCAGTACTTC. Amino acid sequence: CATKPDTSGYQETQYF.

Only a few counts were recorded for this clone. The rearrangement uses TRBV5-1 and TRBJ1-1; the match to TRBD1 covers 7 bases. The CDR3 extends over 14 amino acids. The germline gives CDR1 SGHRS, CDR2 YFSETQ. J was trimmed by 1 base and V by 6 bases; bases with no gene match: 6. CDR3 protein: CASTRQGPNTEAFF. Here the CDR3 DNA reads TGCGCCAGCACACGACAGGGACCGAACACTGAAGCTTTCTTT.

V is TRBV5-4 and J is TRBJ1-1, with 12 bases that match TRBD1. This CDR3 is 15 amino acids long. Germline lookup yields CDR1 SGHNT and CDR2 YYREEE (reference sequence). The J segment lost 4 bases and the V segment lost 2 bases, leaving 3 bases of the junction unmatched. The CDR3 DNA follows: TGTGCCAGCAGCTTCCGGGGACAGGGGGCCACTGAAGCTTTCTTT. This sequence encodes CASSFRGQGATEAFF.

DNA for the CDR3: TGTGCCAGTAGCCTCGGCCGGGGCACAGATACGCAGTATTTT. As protein: CASSLGRGTDTQYF. The chain has TRBV19 and TRBJ2-3; D is unclear. Trimming took off 6 bases at V and 1 base at J, with 11 bases between the two ends. Germline V lookup: CDR1 LNHDA, CDR2 SQIVND (reference sequence). This CDR3 is 14 amino acids long.

This clone has a handful of counts. Here the CDR3 reads CATSGTGDQRTEAFF. The CDR3 DNA sequence: TGTGCCACCAGCGGGACAGGGGATCAGAGGACTGAAGCTTTCTTT. The V and J genes are TRBV15 and TRBJ1-1, with TRBD1 identical over 10 bases. V shed 5 bases and J 5 bases; nucleotides not matched to a gene: 8. The CDR3 is 15 amino acids. Germline CDR1 LNHNV, CDR2 YYDKDF (reference sequence).

V gene TRBV6-5 combines with J gene TRBJ2-5; 11 nucleotides agree with TRBD1. CDR1 and CDR2 from the germline V gene are MNHEY and SVGAGI. The V gene end was trimmed by 3 bases and the J gene end by 4 bases; junction bases not matched to a gene: 4. CDR3 length equals 15 residues. The chain's CDR3 is CASSYSGQGGETQYF. The CDR3 region has the DNA TGTGCCAGCAGTTATTCGGGACAGGGGGGAGAGACCCAGTACTTC.

This clone has more than one count but fewer than ten. CDR3 coding DNA: TGTGCCAGCAGCGTCTCGGGACAGGGGCGGGTTGAGCAGTTCTTC. It translates to CASSVSGQGRVEQFF. The chain uses TRBV9 and TRBJ2-1, with TRBD1 matching over 10 bases. V was clipped by 2 bases and J by 9 bases; unmatched bases: 8. CDR1 and CDR2 (germline): SGDLS, YYNGEE. The CDR3 runs to 15 residues.

This clone was observed a few times. The J gene is TRBJ1-5, the V gene TRBV30, with TRBD1 matching over 7 bases. V lost 3 bases and J lost 2; bases outside the gene matches: 7. This CDR3 comprises 15 residues. The germline gives CDR1 GTSNPN, CDR2 SVGIG (reference sequence). The CDR3 loop reads CAWRPTGTRNQPQHF. In DNA form, the CDR3 reads TGTGCCTGGAGACCGACAGGGACCCGCAATCAGCCCCAGCATTTT.

The J gene is TRBJ2-1, the V gene TRBV6-4, with 8 bases lining up with TRBD1. The CDR3 sequence is 15 residues long. Germline V gene sequence: CDR1 MRHNA, CDR2 SNTAGT. The V gene end was trimmed by 0 bases and the J gene end by 5 bases; junction bases not matched to a gene: 3. CDR3: CASSDSGQVNNEQFF. Written as DNA, the CDR3 is TGTGCCAGCAGTGACTCGGGACAGGTTAACAATGAGCAGTTCTTC.

The chain links TRBV9 to TRBJ2-2, with a possible D match to TRBD1 (5 bases). Germline lookup yields CDR1 SGDLS and CDR2 YYNGEE. Trimming left V 0 bases short and J 6 bases short, with 9 bases between. This CDR3 has 14 amino acids. CDR3 protein: CASSVVPQAGELFF. The CDR3 nucleotides are TGTGCCAGCAGCGTAGTCCCACAGGCCGGGGAGCTGTTTTTT.